Listed below are T cell receptor beta chains from one sample, sequenced in a study of human T cells and chemical hapten exposure. MiXCR was run by TCRdb on the RACE reads, yielding one entry per CDR3 protein. This table has about 290,000 distinct CDR3 sequences, 7.5% to 9% appearing once. The sample in question was whole blood, obtained in connection with sensitization to the hapten diphenylcyclopropenone (DPC). The receptors here all came from a man between 18 and 29 years old with alopecia areata. Some clones in this sample may be carry-over from other donors' samples. CDR3s include the opening cysteine and the closing phenylalanine or tryptophan. Each record gives: V gene, CDR3 protein.

TRBV27	CASSFLGTNYGYTF
TRBV6-5	CASRRTGINQPQHF
TRBV5-1	CASRGGIYNSPLHF
TRBV12-3/TRBV12-4	CASSLYEQETQYF
TRBV6-6	CASSTLTGYADTQYF
TRBV12-3/TRBV12-4	CASSSGQGEQYF
TRBV28	CASSLRAAQETQYF
TRBV12-3/TRBV12-4	CASSTTGDGYGYTF
TRBV6-1	CASGGGLQPQHF
TRBV28	CASSSWDRNTEAFF
TRBV7-3	CASSLTGGGFNSPLHF
TRBV11-2	CASSLVVRVGYTF
TRBV7-9	CASRPSASTEAFF
TRBV7-8	CASSLLFMRQGARETRYF
TRBV29-1	CSVELAGSVNTEAFF